A single sample gave rise to the 18 T cell receptor beta chains below, sequenced in a study of T cells in Graves' hyperthyroidism and ophthalmopathy. Amplification of TCR beta CDR3 regions was performed using RNA transcripts as template. Primed by the HTBI set, a first-round RT-PCR was run on the TCR CDR3. Each CDR3 protein is one row after TCRdb ran MiXCR on the multiplex PCR reads. The repertoire holds 45,000 or so distinct CDR3 sequences, with around half as singletons. The sample taken for sequencing was peripheral blood or thyroid tissue (not recorded which). These receptors were collected from a woman between 50 and 59 years old with Graves' hyperthyroidism.

The V call is TRBV27, the J call TRBJ2-7; 8 bases map to TRBD2. The CDR3 contains 13 residues. Germline loops: CDR1 MNHEY, CDR2 SMNVEV (reference sequence). Unmatched junction bases numbered 5, after V lost 7 bases and J lost 3 bases. The CDR3 loop is CASNYLAGYEQYF. For the CDR3, the DNA is TGTGCCAGCAACTACCTAGCGGGCTACGAGCAGTACTTC.

Notes on this clonotype: A much larger clonotype is one base distant, so this may be a read error. This chain connects TRBV2 to TRBJ2-6; TRBD1 is a possible D gene (5 bases). Germline loops: CDR1 SNHLY, CDR2 FYNNEI. The CDR3 length is 17 residues. The CDR3 loop reads CASSESVFLGGASVLTF. Here the CDR3 DNA reads TGTGCCAGCAGTGAATCCGTCTTCCTCGGTGGGGCCAGCGTCCTGACTTTC.

This clonotype showed up many times. The rearrangement uses TRBV7-9 and TRBJ1-2; 7 nucleotides align to TRBD1. Unmatched junction bases numbered 11, after V lost 5 bases and J lost 8 bases. Germline CDR1 SEHNR, CDR2 FQNEAQ (reference sequence). There are 14 residues in the CDR3. This CDR3 reads CASSPDDRAGGYTF. CDR3 DNA: TGTGCCAGCAGCCCAGACGACAGGGCGGGAGGCTACACCTTC.

V usage is TRBV7-2 and J usage is TRBJ1-1, with TRBD1 matching over 8 bases. The CDR3 sequence is 13 residues long. Trimming removed 5 bases from V and 3 bases from J; junction bases left unmatched: 2. Germline V gene lookup returns CDR1 SGHTA and CDR2 FQGNSA. CDR3 protein: CASSQQGDTEAFF. Written as DNA, the CDR3 is TGTGCCAGCAGCCAACAGGGGGACACTGAAGCTTTCTTT.

The chain has TRBV20-1 and TRBJ2-7, with 9 bases aligning to TRBD1. V shed 6 bases, J shed 3 bases, and the junction held 12 bases outside the gene matches. The CDR3 is made up of 15 amino acids. Per the germline V gene, CDR1 is DFQATT and CDR2 is SNEGSKA (reference sequence). CDR3 amino acids: CSAEDRGVLGYEQYF. The CDR3 DNA follows: TGCAGTGCCGAGGACAGGGGAGTACTGGGCTACGAGCAGTACTTC.

This chain connects TRBV7-9 to TRBJ2-7; TRBD2 matches at 10 bases. This CDR3 has 14 amino acids. In germline, CDR1 is SEHNR, CDR2 FQNEAQ (reference sequence). Losses at the gene ends were 8 bases for V and 0 bases for J; bases not matched to a gene: 4. CDR3 nucleotide sequence: TGTGCCAGCGGCGCTAGCGGGAGCTCCTACGAGCAGTACTTC. Amino acids: CASGASGSSYEQYF.

This clonotype was seen ten or more times. The chain employs TRBV28 and TRBJ1-2; the D is unclear. Per the germline V gene, CDR1 is MDHEN and CDR2 is SYDVKM. The CDR3 is 13 residues long. V was clipped by 5 bases and J by 8 bases, with 15 bases between them. The CDR3: CASSTRIHLGYTF. The CDR3 DNA sequence: TGTGCCAGCAGTACCAGGATACATCTAGGCTACACCTTC.

This clonotype has just a few counts. The gene calls are TRBV10-3 and TRBJ1-6; D is perhaps TRBD1 (6 bases). The CDR3 runs to 18 residues. Germline V gene data show CDR1 as ENHRY and CDR2 as SYGVKD. V lost 6 bases and J 0 bases, leaving 18 bases between the germline ends. CDR3 sequence reads: CAISQGRPTSSYNSPLHF. As DNA, the CDR3 is TGTGCCATCAGCCAGGGGAGACCAACGAGCTCCTATAATTCACCCCTCCACTTT.

This rearrangement joins TRBV15 to TRBJ2-7; D remains unclear. In germline, CDR1 is LNHNV, CDR2 YYDKDF (reference sequence). The CDR3 contains 13 residues. V lost 3 bases to trimming and J lost 2 bases, with 8 bases between them. This CDR3 reads CATSSDDTYEQYF. The CDR3 DNA reads TGTGCCACCAGCAGCGACGATACCTACGAGCAGTACTTC.

As for this clonotype: Since no conserved phenylalanine or tryptophan closes the CDR3, a read error is the likely cause. This rearrangement joins TRBV5-1 to TRBJ2-2; no clear D. Trimming pared 0 bases from V and 6 bases from J, leaving 6 bases between. CDR1 SGHRS and CDR2 YFSETQ come from the germline V gene. The CDR3 loop spans 13 amino acids. CDR3 nucleotides: TGCGCCAGCAGCTTGGGTCCATCCGGGGAGCTGTTTCTT. Translating gives CASSLGPSGELFL.

At least ten counts were recorded for this clonotype. The J gene is TRBJ1-5, the V gene TRBV20-1, with D possibly matching TRBD1 (6 bases). The germline V gene encodes CDR1 DFQATT and CDR2 SNEGSKA (reference sequence). This CDR3 spans 15 amino acids. The ends were cut back, 6 bases at V and 3 bases at J, with 18 bases in the middle. The CDR3 bases are TGCAGTGCCCACAGACAGGCAGGGGTCAATCAGCCCCAGCATTTT. It is translated as CSAHRQAGVNQPQHF.

This clonotype was recorded many times. The chain has TRBV28 and TRBJ2-2; D remains unclear. CDR1 MDHEN and CDR2 SYDVKM come from the germline V gene. There are 14 residues in the CDR3. The V end lost 6 bases, the J end lost 3 bases, and 11 bases lay between the germline ends. The CDR3 protein is CASRSPRYTGELFF. The DNA for the CDR3 is TGTGCCAGCAGATCACCGCGCTACACCGGGGAGCTGTTTTTT.

This clonotype was detected many times. This chain connects TRBV5-1 to TRBJ1-3, with D unclear. There are 15 residues in the CDR3. Trimming took off 0 bases at V and 8 bases at J, with 15 bases between the two ends. The germline V gene encodes CDR1 SGHRS and CDR2 YFSETQ. The CDR3 DNA reads TGCGCCAGCAGCTTGGAAAGGCCTTCTGCGCACACCATATATTTT. It is translated as CASSLERPSAHTIYF.

Worth noting for this clonotype: Without the conserved terminal phenylalanine or tryptophan, this CDR3 likely stems from a read error. The CDR3 loop is CASSITGLAGRETQYL. The DNA of the CDR3 is TGTGCCAGTAGTATTACAGGACTAGCGGGCAGAGAGACCCAGTACCTC. V gene TRBV19 combines with J gene TRBJ2-5, with 11 bases matching TRBD2. Germline loops: CDR1 LNHDA, CDR2 SQIVND (reference sequence). The CDR3 is 16 amino acids. V lost 3 bases, J lost 4 bases, and 7 bases stayed unmatched.

This clonotype has ten or more counts. The V gene is TRBV4-2, the J gene TRBJ2-3; 13 bases agree with TRBD2. Germline loops: CDR1 LGHNA, CDR2 YNFKEQ. V dropped 4 bases and J dropped 5; count of bases not matched to a gene: 3. This CDR3 comprises 15 residues. In DNA form, the CDR3 reads TGTGCCAGCAGCCCTGGACTAGCGGGAGTAGATACGCAGTATTTT. It specifies CASSPGLAGVDTQYF.

The chain employs TRBV20-1 and TRBJ1-2; the match to TRBD1 covers 9 bases. CDR1 and CDR2 (germline): DFQATT, SNEGSKA (reference sequence). The CDR3 totals 13 residues. V lost 3 bases and J lost 8; bases outside the gene matches: 7. CDR3 sequence (DNA): TGCAGTGCTAGGGCGGGACAGGGAGGGGGCTACACCTTC. Encoded protein: CSARAGQGGGYTF.

This clonotype was counted many times. This chain connects TRBV19 to TRBJ2-7, with 11 positions matching TRBD2. This CDR3 comprises 13 residues. Per the germline V gene, CDR1 is LNHDA and CDR2 is SQIVND (reference sequence). The V gene end was trimmed by 7 bases and the J gene end by 6 bases; junction bases not matched to a gene: 5. The CDR3 DNA reads TGTGCCAGTATGGGACTAGCGGAACCCGAGCAGTACTTC. It specifies CASMGLAEPEQYF.

This clonotype has a count of ten or more. The chain carries TRBV24-1 and TRBJ1-2; 7 positions agree with TRBD1. Unmatched junction bases numbered 5, after V lost 7 bases and J lost 4 bases. Germline CDR1 reads KGHDR; CDR2 reads SFDVKD. This CDR3 has 13 amino acids. This chain's CDR3 is CATRTGAPYGYTF. The CDR3, as DNA: TGTGCCACCAGAACAGGGGCGCCCTATGGCTACACCTTC.